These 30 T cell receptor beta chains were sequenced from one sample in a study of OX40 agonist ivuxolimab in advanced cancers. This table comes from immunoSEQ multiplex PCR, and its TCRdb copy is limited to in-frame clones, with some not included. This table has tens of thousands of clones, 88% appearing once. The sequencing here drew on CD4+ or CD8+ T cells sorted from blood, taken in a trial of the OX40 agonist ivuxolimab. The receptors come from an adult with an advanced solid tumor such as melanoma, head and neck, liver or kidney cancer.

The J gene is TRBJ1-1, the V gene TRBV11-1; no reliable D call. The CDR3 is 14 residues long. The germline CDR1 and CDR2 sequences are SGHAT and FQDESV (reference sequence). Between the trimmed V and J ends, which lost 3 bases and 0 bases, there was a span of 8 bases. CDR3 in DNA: TGTGCCAGCAGCTTGGCAAACTTGAACACTGAAGCTTTCTTT. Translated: CASSLANLNTEAFF.

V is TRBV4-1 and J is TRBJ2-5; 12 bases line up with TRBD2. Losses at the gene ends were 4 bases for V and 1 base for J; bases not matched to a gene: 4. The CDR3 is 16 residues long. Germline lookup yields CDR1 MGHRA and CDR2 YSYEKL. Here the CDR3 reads CASSPRTSGAQETQYF. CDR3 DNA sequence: TGCGCCAGCAGCCCCAGGACTAGCGGGGCCCAAGAGACCCAGTACTTC.

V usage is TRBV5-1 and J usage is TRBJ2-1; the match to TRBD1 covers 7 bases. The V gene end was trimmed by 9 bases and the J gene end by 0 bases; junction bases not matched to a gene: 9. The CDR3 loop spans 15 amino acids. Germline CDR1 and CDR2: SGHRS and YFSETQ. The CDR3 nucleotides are TGCGCCACCTCTACGACAGGGCTCTCCTACAATGAGCAGTTCTTC. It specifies CATSTTGLSYNEQFF.

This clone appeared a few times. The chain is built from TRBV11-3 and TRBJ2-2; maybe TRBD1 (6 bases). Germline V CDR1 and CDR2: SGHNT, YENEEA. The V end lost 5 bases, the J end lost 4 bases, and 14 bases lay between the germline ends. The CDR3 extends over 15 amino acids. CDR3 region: CASSLGQRSTGELFF. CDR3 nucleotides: TGTGCCAGCAGCCTAGGACAGAGGAGCACCGGGGAGCTGTTTTTT.

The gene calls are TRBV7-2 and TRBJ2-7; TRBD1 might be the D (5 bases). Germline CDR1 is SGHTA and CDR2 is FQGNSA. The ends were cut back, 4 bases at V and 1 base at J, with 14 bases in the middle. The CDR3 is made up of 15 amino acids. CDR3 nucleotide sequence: TGTGCCAGCAGCTGGGGCGACCTACTTTCCTACGAGCAGTACTTC. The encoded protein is CASSWGDLLSYEQYF.

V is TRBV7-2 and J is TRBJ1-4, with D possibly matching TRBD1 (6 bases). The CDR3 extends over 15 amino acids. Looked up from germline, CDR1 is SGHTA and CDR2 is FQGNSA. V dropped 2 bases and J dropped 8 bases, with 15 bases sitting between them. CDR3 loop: CASSLWGGLREKLFF. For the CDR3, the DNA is TGTGCCAGCAGCTTATGGGGGGGCTTACGCGAAAAACTGTTTTTT. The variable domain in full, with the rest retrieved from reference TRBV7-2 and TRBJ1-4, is GAGVSQSPSNKVTEKGKDVELRCDPISGHTALYWYRQSLGQGLEFLIYFQGNSAPDKSGLPSDRFSAERTGGSVSTLTIQRTQQEDSAVYLCASSLWGGLREKLFFGSGTQLSVL.

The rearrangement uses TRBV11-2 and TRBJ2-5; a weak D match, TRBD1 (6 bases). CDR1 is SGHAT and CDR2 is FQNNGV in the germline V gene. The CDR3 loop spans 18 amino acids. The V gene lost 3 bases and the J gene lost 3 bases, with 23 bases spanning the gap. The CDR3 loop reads CASSFWGLLTGIKETQYF. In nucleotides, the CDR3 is TGTGCCAGCAGCTTTTGGGGGTTACTCACAGGGATAAAAGAGACCCAGTACTTC.

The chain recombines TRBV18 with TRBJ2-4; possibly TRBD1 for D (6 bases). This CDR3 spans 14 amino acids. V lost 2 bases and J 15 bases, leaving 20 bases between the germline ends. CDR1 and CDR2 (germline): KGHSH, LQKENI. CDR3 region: CASSPSGAQYATYF. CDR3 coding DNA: TGTGCCAGCTCACCATCAGGGGCCCAATATGCCACGTACTTC.

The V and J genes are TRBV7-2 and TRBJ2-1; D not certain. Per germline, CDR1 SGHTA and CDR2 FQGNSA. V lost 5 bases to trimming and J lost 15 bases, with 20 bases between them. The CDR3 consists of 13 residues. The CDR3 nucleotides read TGTGCCAGCAGCCCCCGGGCCCCGATCCGACCGTTCTTC. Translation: CASSPRAPIRPFF. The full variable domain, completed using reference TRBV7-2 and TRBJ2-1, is GAGVSQSPSNKVTEKGKDVELRCDPISGHTALYWYRQSLGQGLEFLIYFQGNSAPDKSGLPSDRFSAERTGGSVSTLTIQRTQQEDSAVYLCASSPRAPIRPFFGPGTRLTVL.

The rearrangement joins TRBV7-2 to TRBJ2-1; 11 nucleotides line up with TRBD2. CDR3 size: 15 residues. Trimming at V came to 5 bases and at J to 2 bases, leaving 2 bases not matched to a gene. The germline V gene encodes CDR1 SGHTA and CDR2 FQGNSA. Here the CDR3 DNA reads TGTGCCAGCAGCCAGACTAGCGGGGCCTACAATGAGCAGTTCTTC. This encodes CASSQTSGAYNEQFF.

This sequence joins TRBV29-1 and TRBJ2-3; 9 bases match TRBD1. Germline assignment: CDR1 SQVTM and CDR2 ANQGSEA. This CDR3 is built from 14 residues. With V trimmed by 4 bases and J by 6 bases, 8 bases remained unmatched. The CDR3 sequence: CSVGAGTGPDTQYF. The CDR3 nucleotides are TGCAGCGTTGGAGCCGGGACAGGGCCGGATACGCAGTATTTT.

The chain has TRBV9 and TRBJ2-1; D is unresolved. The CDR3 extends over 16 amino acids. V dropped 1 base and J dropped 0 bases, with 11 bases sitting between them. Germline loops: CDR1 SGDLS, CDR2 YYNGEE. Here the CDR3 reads CASSVLTLSSYNEQFF. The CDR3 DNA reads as TGTGCCAGCAGCGTATTAACGTTGAGCTCCTACAATGAGCAGTTCTTC.

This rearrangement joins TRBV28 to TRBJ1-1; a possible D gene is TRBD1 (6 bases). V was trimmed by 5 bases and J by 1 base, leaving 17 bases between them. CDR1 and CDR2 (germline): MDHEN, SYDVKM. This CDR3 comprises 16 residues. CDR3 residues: CASSDGGPPKNTEAFF. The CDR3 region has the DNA TGTGCCAGCAGTGATGGGGGCCCACCTAAGAACACTGAAGCTTTCTTT.

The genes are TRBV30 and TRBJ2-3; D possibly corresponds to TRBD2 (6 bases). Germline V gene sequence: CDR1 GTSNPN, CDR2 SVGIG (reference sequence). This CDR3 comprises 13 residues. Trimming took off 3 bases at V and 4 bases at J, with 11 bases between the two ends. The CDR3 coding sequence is TGTGCCTGGAGGGCGGGGTTGCCAGATACGCAGTATTTT. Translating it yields CAWRAGLPDTQYF.

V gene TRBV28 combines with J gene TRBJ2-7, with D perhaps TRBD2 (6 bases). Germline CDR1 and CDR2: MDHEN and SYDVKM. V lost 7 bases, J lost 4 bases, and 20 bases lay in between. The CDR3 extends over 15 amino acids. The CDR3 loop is CASTPRRGRSYEQYF. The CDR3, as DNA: TGTGCCAGCACCCCCAGGCGGGGCAGAAGTTACGAGCAGTACTTC.

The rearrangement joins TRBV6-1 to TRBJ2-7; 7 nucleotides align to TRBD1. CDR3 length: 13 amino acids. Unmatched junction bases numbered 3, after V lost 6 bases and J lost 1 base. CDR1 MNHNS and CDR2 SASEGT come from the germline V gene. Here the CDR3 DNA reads TGTGCCAGCAGGTCGGGACAGTCCTACGAGCAGTACTTC. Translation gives CASRSGQSYEQYF.

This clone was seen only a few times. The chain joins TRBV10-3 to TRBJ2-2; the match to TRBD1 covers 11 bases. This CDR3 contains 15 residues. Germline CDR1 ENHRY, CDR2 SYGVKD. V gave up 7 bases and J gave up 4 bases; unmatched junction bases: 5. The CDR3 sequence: CAINGQGASTGELFF. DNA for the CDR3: TGTGCCATCAACGGACAGGGGGCGAGCACCGGGGAGCTGTTTTTT.

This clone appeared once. The CDR3 sequence is CASTPVGELFF. CDR3 in DNA: TGTGCCAGCACCCCCGTCGGGGAGCTGTTTTTT. The V call is TRBV6-1, the J call TRBJ2-2; the D is unclear. V was shortened by 7 bases and J by 7 bases, with 7 bases between the two germline ends. Germline CDR1 reads MNHNS; CDR2 reads SASEGT. This CDR3 region has 11 residues.

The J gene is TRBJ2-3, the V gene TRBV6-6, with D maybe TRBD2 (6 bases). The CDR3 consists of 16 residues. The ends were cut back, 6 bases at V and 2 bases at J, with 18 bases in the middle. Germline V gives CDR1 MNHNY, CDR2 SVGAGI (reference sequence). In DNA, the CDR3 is TGTGCCAGCAGCGAACTAGCCCCGAAGATCACAGATACGCAGTATTTT. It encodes CASSELAPKITDTQYF.

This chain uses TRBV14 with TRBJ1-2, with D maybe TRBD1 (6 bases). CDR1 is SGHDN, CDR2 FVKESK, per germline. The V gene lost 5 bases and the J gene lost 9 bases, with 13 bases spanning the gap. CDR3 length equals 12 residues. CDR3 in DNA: TGTGCCAGCAGCAAAACAGGGTCGCGCTACACCTTC. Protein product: CASSKTGSRYTF.

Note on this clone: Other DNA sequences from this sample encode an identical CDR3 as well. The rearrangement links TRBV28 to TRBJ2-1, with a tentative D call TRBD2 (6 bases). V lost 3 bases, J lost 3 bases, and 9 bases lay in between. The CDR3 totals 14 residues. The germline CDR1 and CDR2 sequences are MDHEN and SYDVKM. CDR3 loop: CASSFRDFYNEQFF. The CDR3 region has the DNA TGTGCCAGCAGTTTCCGGGACTTCTACAATGAGCAGTTCTTC. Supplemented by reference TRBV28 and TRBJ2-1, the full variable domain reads DVKVTQSSRYLVKRTGEKVFLECVQDMDHENMFWYRQDPGLGLRLIYFSYDVKMKEKGDIPEGYSVSREKKERFSLILESASTNQTSMYLCASSFRDFYNEQFFGPGTRLTVL.

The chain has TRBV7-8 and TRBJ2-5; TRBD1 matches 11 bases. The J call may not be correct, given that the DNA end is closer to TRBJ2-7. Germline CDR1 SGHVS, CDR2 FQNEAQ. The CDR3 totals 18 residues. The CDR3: CASSLARTGGAAWDEQYF. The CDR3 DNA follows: TGTGCCAGCAGCTTAGCTCGGACAGGGGGCGCTGCGTGGGACGAGCAGTACTTC.

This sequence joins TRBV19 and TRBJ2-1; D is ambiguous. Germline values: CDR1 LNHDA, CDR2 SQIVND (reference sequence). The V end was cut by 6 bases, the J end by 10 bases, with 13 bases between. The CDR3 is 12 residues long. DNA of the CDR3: TGTGCCAGTAGCCTTATAGTAGGGGAGCAGTTCTTC. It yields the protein CASSLIVGEQFF.

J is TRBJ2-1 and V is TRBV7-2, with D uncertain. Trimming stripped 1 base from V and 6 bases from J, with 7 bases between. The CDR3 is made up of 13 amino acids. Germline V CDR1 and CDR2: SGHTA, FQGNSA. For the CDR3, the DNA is TGTGCCAGCAGCTTAGTTGGTCTCAATGAGCAGTTCTTC. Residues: CASSLVGLNEQFF. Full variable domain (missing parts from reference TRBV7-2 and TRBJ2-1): GAGVSQSPSNKVTEKGKDVELRCDPISGHTALYWYRQSLGQGLEFLIYFQGNSAPDKSGLPSDRFSAERTGGSVSTLTIQRTQQEDSAVYLCASSLVGLNEQFFGPGTRLTVL.

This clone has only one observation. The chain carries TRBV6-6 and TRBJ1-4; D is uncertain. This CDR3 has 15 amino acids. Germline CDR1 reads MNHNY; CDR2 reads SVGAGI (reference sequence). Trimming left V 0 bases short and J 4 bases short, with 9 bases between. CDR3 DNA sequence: TGTGCCAGCAGTTACTCGCCACAGCATAATGAAAAACTGTTTTTT. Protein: CASSYSPQHNEKLFF.

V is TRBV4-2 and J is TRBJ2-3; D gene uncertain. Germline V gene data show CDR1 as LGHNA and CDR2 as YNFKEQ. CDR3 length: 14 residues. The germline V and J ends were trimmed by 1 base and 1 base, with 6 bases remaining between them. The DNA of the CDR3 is TGTGCCAGCAGCCAAGCCATGGGCACAGATACGCAGTATTTT. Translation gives CASSQAMGTDTQYF.

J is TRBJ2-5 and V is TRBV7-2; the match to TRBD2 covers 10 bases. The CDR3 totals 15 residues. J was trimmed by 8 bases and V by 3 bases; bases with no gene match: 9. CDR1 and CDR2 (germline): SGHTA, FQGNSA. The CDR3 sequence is CASSFNSGGFETQYF. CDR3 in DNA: TGTGCCAGCAGCTTTAATAGCGGGGGGTTTGAAACCCAGTACTTC.

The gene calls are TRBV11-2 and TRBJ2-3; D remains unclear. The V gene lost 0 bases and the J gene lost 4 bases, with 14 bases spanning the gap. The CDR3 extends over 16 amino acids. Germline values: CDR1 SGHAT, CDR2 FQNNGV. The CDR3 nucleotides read TGTGCCAGCAGCTTAGATCCGGGCTCCCCAGCAGATACGCAGTATTTT. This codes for CASSLDPGSPADTQYF.

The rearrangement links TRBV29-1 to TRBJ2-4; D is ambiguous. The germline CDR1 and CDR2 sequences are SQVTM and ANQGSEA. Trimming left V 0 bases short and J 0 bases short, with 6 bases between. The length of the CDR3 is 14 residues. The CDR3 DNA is TGCAGCGTTGAAGATCCGGTAGCCAAAAACATTCAGTACTTC. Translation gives CSVEDPVAKNIQYF. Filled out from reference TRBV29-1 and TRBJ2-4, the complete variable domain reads SAVISQKPSRDICQRGTSLTIQCQVDSQVTMMFWYRQQPGQSLTLIATANQGSEATYESGFVIDKFPISRPNLTFSTLTVSNMSPEDSSIYLCSVEDPVAKNIQYFGAGTRLSVL.

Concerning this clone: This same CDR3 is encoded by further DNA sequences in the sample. CDR3 residues: CASSPGGETQYF. The CDR3 DNA is TGCGCCAGCAGCCCGGGGGGCGAGACCCAGTACTTC. V gene TRBV5-1 combines with J gene TRBJ2-5; perhaps TRBD2 as D (7 bases). Trimming shortened V by 4 bases and J by 5 bases, and 9 bases separated the two germline ends. There are 12 residues in the CDR3. Germline loops: CDR1 SGHRS, CDR2 YFSETQ.